These 10 T cell receptor beta chains share one sample of origin, sequenced in a study of T cell responses to AZD1222 COVID-19 vaccine. The protocol was immunoSEQ multiplex PCR, while the TCRdb copy is restricted to in-frame clones and leaves out a portion. The sample holds around 130,000 clones, 85% to 95% seen once. The input for sequencing was peripheral blood, taken on day 0 of AZD1222 vaccination. The source is an adult in good health.

V is TRBV12-5 and J is TRBJ1-1; perhaps TRBD1 as D (6 bases). The germline V gene encodes CDR1 LGHNT and CDR2 FRNRAP. Trimming took 0 bases from V and 5 from J, leaving 13 bases between them. CDR3 size: 15 residues. Here the CDR3 reads CASGLVRGGPTEAFF. The DNA for the CDR3 is TGTGCTAGTGGTTTGGTACGAGGGGGGCCTACTGAAGCTTTCTTT.

This sequence joins TRBV10-3 and TRBJ2-7, with D unclear. The V gene's germline CDR1 is ENHRY and CDR2 SYGVKD. This CDR3 has 16 residues. Deletions cut 3 bases from V and 4 bases from J, with 19 bases between. DNA of the CDR3: TGTGCCATCAGTGAAGGTCTCTCCTGGAAGTATTACGAGCAGTACTTC. This gives the protein CAISEGLSWKYYEQYF.

The chain links TRBV5-4 to TRBJ1-2; D is unclear. Germline V gene data show CDR1 as SGHNT and CDR2 as YYREEE (reference sequence). This CDR3 is built from 13 residues. The V and J ends lost 9 bases and 1 base respectively, with 13 bases between them. CDR3 region: CATNSELNYGYTF. The CDR3 region has the DNA TGTGCCACCAACAGTGAGCTTAACTATGGCTACACCTTC.

The gene calls are TRBV6-5 and TRBJ1-1; no definite D call. Trimming took 6 bases from V and 0 from J, leaving 11 bases between them. CDR1 MNHEY and CDR2 SVGAGI come from the germline V gene. This CDR3 is 14 amino acids long. This chain's CDR3 is CASRAGQLNTEAFF. The CDR3 nucleotides are TGTGCCAGCAGAGCCGGGCAGTTGAACACTGAAGCTTTCTTT.

The chain carries TRBV7-9 and TRBJ1-2; unclear D gene. There are 14 residues in the CDR3. Per the germline V gene, CDR1 is SEHNR and CDR2 is FQNEAQ (reference sequence). With 1 base removed from V and 3 bases from J, the gap between germline ends came to 9 bases. This CDR3 reads CASSLVTTDYGYTF. The CDR3 nucleotides read TGTGCCAGCAGCTTAGTAACAACGGACTATGGCTACACCTTC.

On this clone: A read error may be the cause here, since a much bigger clone is one base away. The chain recombines TRBV9 with TRBJ1-5; 11 bases map to TRBD1. CDR1 is SGDLS, CDR2 YYNGEE, per germline. CDR3 length equals 14 residues. Trimming took 4 bases from V and 6 from J; bases not matched to a gene: 3. For the CDR3, the DNA is TGTGCCAGCAGCCACGGGACAGGGGGTCAGCCCCAGCATTTT. Translating it yields CASSHGTGGQPQHF.

The V call is TRBV3-1 (or the pseudogene TRBV3-2), the J call TRBJ2-7; 8 bases map to TRBD2. Per the germline V gene, CDR1 is LGHDT and CDR2 is YNNKEL (reference sequence). The length of the CDR3 is 14 residues. The J segment lost 12 bases and the V segment lost 0 bases, leaving 10 bases of the junction unmatched. CDR3 sequence reads: CASSQDGRAGGLYF. CDR3 sequence (DNA): TGTGCCAGCAGCCAAGATGGAAGGGCGGGGGGATTGTACTTC.

This clone was observed a single time. The V call is TRBV27, the J call TRBJ2-2; D remains ambiguous. The germline CDR1 and CDR2 sequences are MNHEY and SMNVEV (reference sequence). V was cut by 6 bases and J by 4 bases, with 21 bases left in between. The CDR3 totals 17 residues. In DNA form, the CDR3 reads TGTGCCAGCAGCCCCCTAGAGGTATCAACGAGCACCGGGGAGCTGTTTTTT. It translates to CASSPLEVSTSTGELFF.

The J gene is TRBJ1-1, the V gene TRBV20-1; D is undetermined. Deletions cut 3 bases from V and 4 bases from J, with 6 bases between. The CDR3 has 11 amino acids. From germline, CDR1 is DFQATT and CDR2 SNEGSKA (reference sequence). CDR3 coding DNA: TGCAGTGCTAGTTGGGGCACTGAAGCTTTCTTT. Translated, it gives CSASWGTEAFF.

This clone has only one observation. This chain uses TRBV29-1 with TRBJ1-2; D is unresolved. V shed 2 bases and J shed 4 bases, with 5 bases lying between them. Germline CDR1 is SQVTM and CDR2 is ANQGSEA. The CDR3 extends over 11 amino acids. The CDR3 DNA is TGCAGCGTTGAAATACTCTATGGCTACACCTTC. It yields the protein CSVEILYGYTF.